This T cell receptor (beta chain) emerged from a study of human T cells and chemical hapten exposure. Time point: patch test 1, 2 weeks after DPC sensitization. Treatment of the sample: therapeutic diphenylcyclopropenone sensitization with weekly scalp DPC. Patches went on only after blood had been drawn each time. TCRdb passed the RACE reads through MiXCR, listing each CDR3 protein once. The sample consists of about 99,000 distinct CDR3 sequences, around 12% of them appearing once. This CDR3 is 15 amino acids long. The junction had 7 bases not matched to a gene; V was cut back by 6 bases and J by 6 bases. The germline V gene has CDR1 LGHDT and CDR2 YNNKEL (reference sequence).

This receptor was identified in a middle-aged woman with alopecia areata. Some clones in this sample may be carry-over from other donors' samples. The sequencing used whole blood, collected in connection with sensitization to the hapten diphenylcyclopropenone (DPC). The chain carries TRBV3-1 and TRBJ2-1; the match to TRBD2 covers 11 bases. CDR3 DNA: TGTGCCAGCAGGGCCCTAGCGGGAGGACCCAATGAGCAGTTCTTC. It is translated as CASRALAGGPNEQFF.